This T cell receptor beta chain was sequenced in a study of Ad26.COV2.S vaccination and SARS-CoV-2 variants. The ends were cut back, 4 bases at V and 4 bases at J, with 10 bases in the middle. Looked up from germline, CDR1 is WNHNN and CDR2 is SYGVQD (reference sequence). The CDR3 extends over 13 amino acids. Sequenced by immunoSEQ multiplex PCR; TCRdb stores in-frame clones only, minus some. The top ten clones hold 1.5% to 2% of a sample with about 320,000 clones, around 84% of them seen once. The treatment is: some 19 received Ad26.COV2.S at low or high dose, single or two shots; about 5 received placebo; per-sample allocation not given. Following the first vaccine or placebo injection, samples were taken on day 63. Within Boston, the person who donated was an adult of 18-55 years.

The receptor comes from a person between 18 and 60 years old who received the Ad26.COV2.S COVID-19 vaccine or a placebo. The V gene is TRBV10-1, the J gene TRBJ1-2, with D tentatively TRBD1 (6 bases). The sequencing here drew on peripheral blood, taken in a trial of Ad26.COV2.S vaccine versus placebo. The CDR3: CASSGGGSYGYTF. The CDR3 nucleotides read TGCGCCAGCAGTGGGGGGGGCAGCTATGGCTACACCTTC.